The entry below describes one T cell receptor (beta chain). The antigen remains undetermined. This entry is derived from a study of CD8 T cells in ankylosing spondylitis. V shed 5 bases, J shed 7 bases, and the junction held 8 bases outside the gene matches. CDR1 is SGHRS and CDR2 is YFSETQ in the germline V gene. The CDR3 runs 15 residues. Study-level points and caveats: Blood from ankylosing spondylitis patients appeared to carry a characteristic eight-variant TCR beta motif.

TCRdb reprocessed the 5' RACE reads with MiXCR, giving one entry per CDR3 protein. The data show about 390,000 distinct CDR3 sequences, approximately 20% seen once. Sequencing was carried out using blood, either unsorted or a sorted T cell fraction (not recorded which). The receptor comes from a male donor with ankylosing spondylitis. This chain joins TRBV5-1 and TRBJ2-3; 12 bases map to TRBD2. The CDR3: CASRALAGGPHTQYF. The CDR3, as DNA: TGCGCCAGCAGAGCCCTAGCGGGAGGGCCACATACGCAGTATTTT. The whole variable domain, filled in from reference TRBV5-1 and TRBJ2-3, reads KAGVTQTPRYLIKTRGQQVTLSCSPISGHRSVSWYQQTPGQGLQFLFEYFSETQRNKGNFPGRFSGRQFSNSRSEMNVSTLELGDSALYLCASRALAGGPHTQYFGPGTRLTVL.